This TCR beta chain was sequenced in a study of T-cell reconstitution after alpha-beta-depleted transplantation in children. As to this clonotype: A read error may explain this, as a much larger clone is one base away.

The CDR3 contains 11 residues. CDR1 DFQATT and CDR2 SNEGSKA come from the germline V gene (reference sequence). V was shortened by 1 base and J by 3 bases, with 1 base between the two germline ends. Preparation of the TCRbeta library used unique molecular identifiers. TCRdb itself ran the PCR reads through MiXCR, one entry per CDR3 protein. The sample includes almost 500,000 distinct CDR3 sequences, around 13% seen only once; the top ten take more than 5.5%. The TCR was taken from a human donor who donated a stem cell graft to a child with combined immunodeficiency. This chain joins TRBV20-1 and TRBJ2-1; D is undetermined. Sequenced material: PBMCs from the stem cell graft donor, taken from the stem cell graft. The CDR3 nucleotides read TGCAGTGCTAGAGGCTACAATGAGCAGTTCTTC. Amino acid sequence: CSARGYNEQFF.